These 7 T cell receptor beta chains were sequenced from one sample in a study of T cell responses to AZD1222 COVID-19 vaccine. Using immunoSEQ multiplex PCR, the repertoire was profiled, and TCRdb retains in-frame clones only, with some absent. The data show over 100,000 clones, around 90% seen once. The material sequenced was peripheral blood, taken 28 days after the second AZD1222 dose. The origin of the receptors is an adult who received the AZD1222 COVID-19 vaccine.

The chain is built from TRBV5-1 and TRBJ2-5, with D perhaps being TRBD1 or TRBD2 (5 bases each). The germline gives CDR1 SGHRS, CDR2 YFSETQ. Trimming cost V 2 bases and J 0 bases, with 11 bases left between them. The CDR3 has 15 residues. In nucleotides, the CDR3 is TGCGCCAGCAGCTTCCGGGACCCGAACCAAGAGACCCAGTACTTC. It yields the protein CASSFRDPNQETQYF.

The chain employs TRBV6-5 and TRBJ1-6; TRBD1 is a possible D gene (6 bases). CDR1 and CDR2 (germline): MNHEY, SVGAGI. This CDR3 spans 13 amino acids. Trimming took 8 bases from V and 7 from J, leaving 12 bases between them. CDR3 nucleotides: TGTGCCAGCCTCAGGGGCTTCAATTCACCCCTCCACTTT. It specifies CASLRGFNSPLHF.

The V and J genes are TRBV11-2 and TRBJ1-1, with D possibly being TRBD1 (5 bases). V lost 3 bases, J lost 0 bases, and 8 bases lay in between. The germline V gene encodes CDR1 SGHAT and CDR2 FQNNGV. There are 14 residues in the CDR3. As DNA, the CDR3 is TGTGCCAGCAGCTTGGGGGTCGTGAACACTGAAGCTTTCTTT. It yields the protein CASSLGVVNTEAFF.

CDR3 sequence reads: CASRNDAAGSTEAFF. CDR3 nucleotides: TGTGCCAGCAGGAATGATGCCGCAGGGTCCACTGAAGCTTTCTTT. This chain links TRBV2 with TRBJ1-1, with D possibly being TRBD1 (5 bases). The CDR3 is 15 residues long. In germline, CDR1 is SNHLY, CDR2 FYNNEI. V lost 6 bases to trimming and J lost 4 bases, with 18 bases between them.

The chain links TRBV7-2 to TRBJ1-5; D not resolved. Trimming shortened V by 6 bases and J by 1 base, and 10 bases separated the two germline ends. This CDR3 is built from 14 residues. Per germline, CDR1 SGHTA and CDR2 FQGNSA. The CDR3 is CASRGAGSNQPQHF. The CDR3 region has the DNA TGTGCCAGCAGGGGAGCGGGGAGCAATCAGCCCCAGCATTTT.

V and J are TRBV3-1 (or the pseudogene TRBV3-2) and TRBJ1-5, with D perhaps TRBD1 (5 bases). The CDR3 runs 16 residues. The V and J ends lost 4 bases and 4 bases respectively, with 17 bases between them. Germline V gene data show CDR1 as LGHDT and CDR2 as YNNKEL (reference sequence). In DNA form, the CDR3 reads TGTGCCAGCAGCCGGGGGGTCCCCCAGTTGAATCAGCCCCAGCATTTT. It yields the protein CASSRGVPQLNQPQHF.

This rearrangement joins TRBV13 to TRBJ2-7; TRBD1 might be the D (5 bases). The V and J ends lost 0 bases and 0 bases respectively, with 9 bases between them. Germline V gives CDR1 PRHDT, CDR2 FYEKMQ (reference sequence). The CDR3 has 15 residues. The CDR3 coding sequence is TGTGCCAGCAGCTTAGGACGACAGAGCTCCTACGAGCAGTACTTC. The encoded protein is CASSLGRQSSYEQYF.